This passage covers 18 T cell receptor beta chains from one sample sequenced in a study of cytomegalovirus exposure and HLA in healthy donors. PCR involved 60 Vbeta and 13 Jbeta primers. Profiling relied on immunoSEQ multiplex PCR, and the TCRdb table lists in-frame clones only, not all of them. The profile covers about 180,000 clones, with roughly four fifths appearing a single time and roughly 1.6% taken by the ten largest. The sequenced material came from PBMCs. The origin of the receptors is a man between 18 and 29 years old in good health and CMV-seronegative.

The gene calls are TRBV15 and TRBJ2-5; D gene uncertain. Germline-derived CDR1 and CDR2 are LNHNV and YYDKDF (reference sequence). The CDR3 totals 14 residues. With 1 base removed from V and 0 bases from J, the gap between germline ends came to 6 bases. CDR3 region: CATSRAAYQETQYF. CDR3 DNA: TGTGCCACCAGCAGAGCCGCGTACCAAGAGACCCAGTACTTC.

The V gene is TRBV9, the J gene TRBJ1-3; D is possibly TRBD1 (6 bases). Germline V lookup: CDR1 SGDLS, CDR2 YYNGEE. CDR3 length: 15 amino acids. V was clipped by 0 bases and J by 4 bases, with 11 bases between them. The CDR3 nucleotides read TGTGCCAGCAGCGTAGGGGGGCAGGGAGGAAACACCATATATTTT. This sequence encodes CASSVGGQGGNTIYF.

V usage is TRBV6-5 and J usage is TRBJ2-5, with a tentative D call TRBD2 (5 bases). With the DNA end fitting TRBJ2-7 better, the J assignment may be wrong. This CDR3 region has 15 residues. Germline CDR1 and CDR2: MNHEY and SVGAGI. For the CDR3, the DNA is TGTGCCAGCAGTTACGGCGAGGGAATCTCCTACGAGCAGTACTTC. Its protein is CASSYGEGISYEQYF.

The V and J genes are TRBV4-2 and TRBJ2-3; 8 bases agree with TRBD1. CDR1 is LGHNA and CDR2 is YNFKEQ in the germline V gene. After removal of 7 bases from V and 6 bases from J, the junction contained 6 bases not matched to a gene. This CDR3 is 13 amino acids long. DNA of the CDR3: TGTGCCAGCAACCGACAGGGGTGGGATACGCAGTATTTT. The encoded protein is CASNRQGWDTQYF.

This rearrangement joins TRBV27 to TRBJ2-7, with D perhaps matching TRBD2 (6 bases). CDR1 and CDR2 from the germline V gene are MNHEY and SMNVEV (reference sequence). This CDR3 spans 11 amino acids. V was trimmed by 6 bases and J by 7 bases, leaving 10 bases between them. CDR3: CASRRGFEQYF. The CDR3 DNA is TGTGCCAGCAGGCGGGGTTTTGAGCAGTACTTC.

J is TRBJ1-1 and V is TRBV7-6; D is possibly TRBD1 (5 bases). The CDR3 extends over 15 amino acids. In germline, CDR1 is SGHVS, CDR2 FNYEAQ. Trimming left V 5 bases short and J 5 bases short, with 18 bases between. CDR3 protein: CASSDVAGVWTEAFF. CDR3 sequence (DNA): TGTGCCAGCAGCGATGTCGCGGGGGTTTGGACTGAAGCTTTCTTT.

The CDR3 reads CASRRGSSTSYNSPLHF. Written as DNA, the CDR3 is TGCGCCAGCAGACGAGGGAGTTCGACCTCCTATAATTCACCCCTCCACTTT. This sequence joins TRBV10-1 and TRBJ1-6; D gene uncertain. Trimming cost V 6 bases and J 0 bases, with 15 bases left between them. This CDR3 spans 17 amino acids. CDR1 and CDR2 (germline): WNHNN, SYGVQD (reference sequence).

This clone showed up just a few times. The chain has TRBV5-5 and TRBJ2-7, with 10 bases fitting TRBD1. Trimming removed 3 bases from V and 1 base from J; junction bases left unmatched: 10. Germline-derived CDR1 and CDR2 are SGHKS and YYEKEE (reference sequence). The CDR3 consists of 17 residues. DNA of the CDR3: TGTGCCAGCAGCTGGGGATCGACAGGGGGCCTATCCTACGAGCAGTACTTC. It is translated as CASSWGSTGGLSYEQYF.

The table lists this clone with a few counts. V and J are TRBV27 and TRBJ2-5; the match to TRBD2 covers 16 bases. The V segment lost 5 bases and the J segment 7 bases; nucleotides outside the gene matches: 7. Germline CDR1 reads MNHEY; CDR2 reads SMNVEV (reference sequence). This CDR3 region has 16 residues. The DNA for the CDR3 is TGTGCCAGCAGTCCCGGGACTAGCGGGGGGGCGGGGACCCAGTACTTC. It encodes CASSPGTSGGAGTQYF.

The genes are TRBV10-2 and TRBJ1-5; 7 bases line up with TRBD1. The CDR3 is 16 residues long. The germline V gene has CDR1 WSHSY and CDR2 SAAADI. With 5 bases clipped from V and 2 bases from J, the junction kept 9 bases outside the gene matches. The chain's CDR3 is CASSTQGRGGNQPQHF. CDR3 DNA: TGCGCCAGCAGTACACAGGGGCGTGGGGGCAATCAGCCCCAGCATTTT.

This clone was observed a few times. CDR3 protein: CASSALGPGEQYF. The CDR3, as DNA: TGTGCCAGCAGCGCACTAGGCCCTGGCGAGCAGTACTTC. This chain connects TRBV9 to TRBJ2-7, with a weak D call TRBD2 (5 bases). The V gene lost 3 bases and the J gene lost 6 bases, with 13 bases spanning the gap. Germline lookup yields CDR1 SGDLS and CDR2 YYNGEE. CDR3 size: 13 residues.

This sequence joins TRBV30 and TRBJ2-5; TRBD2 matches at 10 bases. Losses at the gene ends were 6 bases for V and 5 bases for J; bases not matched to a gene: 6. Germline CDR1 GTSNPN, CDR2 SVGIG (reference sequence). CDR3 length: 13 amino acids. CDR3 coding DNA: TGTGCCTGCACTCCGGGACTAGCGGAGACCCAGTACTTC. Its protein product is CACTPGLAETQYF.

V is TRBV2 and J is TRBJ1-1; D gene ambiguous. The CDR3 sequence is 12 residues long. Germline V gene sequence: CDR1 SNHLY, CDR2 FYNNEI. V lost 7 bases and J 11 bases, leaving 17 bases between the germline ends. CDR3 amino acids: CASMGSGTRAFF. The DNA of the CDR3 is TGTGCCAGCATGGGTTCGGGAACACGGGCTTTCTTT.

The V and J genes are TRBV6-1 and TRBJ2-7; no reliable D call. V was shortened by 10 bases and J by 0 bases, with 13 bases between the two germline ends. From germline, CDR1 is MNHNS and CDR2 SASEGT. The CDR3 extends over 13 amino acids. CDR3 protein: CATATDSSYEQYF. The CDR3 DNA reads TGTGCCACAGCGACCGATAGCTCCTACGAGCAGTACTTC.

The chain has TRBV6-5 and TRBJ1-6; D not resolved. The V gene's germline CDR1 is MNHEY and CDR2 SVGAGI. The CDR3 has 13 amino acids. Trimming removed 5 bases at V and 10 bases at J, with 12 bases between. The CDR3 sequence is CASSRQEGSPLHF. For the CDR3, the DNA is TGTGCCAGCAGTAGGCAGGAAGGATCACCCCTCCACTTT.

This clone appeared a single time. The chain is built from TRBV9 and TRBJ1-2, with 10 nucleotides matching TRBD1. The CDR3 is made up of 15 amino acids. Germline assignment: CDR1 SGDLS and CDR2 YYNGEE. The V and J ends lost 2 bases and 3 bases, in that order; junction bases with no gene match: 4. The CDR3: CASSVGTGVDYGYTF. The CDR3, as DNA: TGTGCCAGCAGCGTGGGGACAGGGGTAGACTATGGCTACACCTTC.

In its sample, this clone was seen a few times. The chain combines TRBV20-1 with TRBJ1-1, with TRBD1 as a possible D gene (6 bases). V shed 1 base and J shed 6 bases, with 6 bases lying between them. The V gene's germline CDR1 is DFQATT and CDR2 SNEGSKA (reference sequence). The CDR3 spans 11 residues. In DNA, the CDR3 is TGCAGTGCTAGAGGACAGGCTGAAGCTTTCTTT. This translates into CSARGQAEAFF.

This chain uses TRBV27 with TRBJ2-1, with 8 positions matching TRBD2. The length of the CDR3 is 18 residues. Germline CDR1 reads MNHEY; CDR2 reads SMNVEV (reference sequence). V was pared by 0 bases and J by 0 bases, with 7 bases of the junction left unmatched. The DNA for the CDR3 is TGTGCCAGCAGTTTATCAGGGGGACTAGTAAGCTCCTACAATGAGCAGTTCTTC. This sequence encodes CASSLSGGLVSSYNEQFF.